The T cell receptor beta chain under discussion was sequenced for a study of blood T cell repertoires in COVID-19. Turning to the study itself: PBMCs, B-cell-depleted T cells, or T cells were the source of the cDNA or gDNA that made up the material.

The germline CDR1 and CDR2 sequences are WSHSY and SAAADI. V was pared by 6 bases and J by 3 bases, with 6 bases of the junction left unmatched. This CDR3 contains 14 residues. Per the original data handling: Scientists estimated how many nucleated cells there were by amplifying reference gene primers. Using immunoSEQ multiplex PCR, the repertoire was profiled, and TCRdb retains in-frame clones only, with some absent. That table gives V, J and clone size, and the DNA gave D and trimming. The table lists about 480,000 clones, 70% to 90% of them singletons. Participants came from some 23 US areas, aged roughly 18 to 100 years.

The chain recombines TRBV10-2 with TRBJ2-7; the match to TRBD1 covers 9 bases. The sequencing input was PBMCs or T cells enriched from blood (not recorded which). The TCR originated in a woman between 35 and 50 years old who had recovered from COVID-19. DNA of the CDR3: TGCGCCAGCAGATCGGGACAGGGAGTCTACGAGCAGTACTTC. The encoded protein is CASRSGQGVYEQYF.